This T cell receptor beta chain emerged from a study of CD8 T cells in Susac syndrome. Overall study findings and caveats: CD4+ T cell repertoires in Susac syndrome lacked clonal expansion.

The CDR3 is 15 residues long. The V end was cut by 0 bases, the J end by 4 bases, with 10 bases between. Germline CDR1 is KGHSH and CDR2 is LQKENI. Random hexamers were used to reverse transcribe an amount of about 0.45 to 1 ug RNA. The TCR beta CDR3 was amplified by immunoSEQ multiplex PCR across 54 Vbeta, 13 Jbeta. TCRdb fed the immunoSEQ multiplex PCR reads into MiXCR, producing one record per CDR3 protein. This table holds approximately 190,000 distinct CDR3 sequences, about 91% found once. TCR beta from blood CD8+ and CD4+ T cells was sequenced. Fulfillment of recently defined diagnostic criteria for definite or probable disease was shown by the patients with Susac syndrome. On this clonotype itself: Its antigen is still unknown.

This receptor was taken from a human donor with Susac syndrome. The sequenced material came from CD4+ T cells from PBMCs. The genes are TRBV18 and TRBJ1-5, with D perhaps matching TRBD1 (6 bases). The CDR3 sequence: CASSPPGQGNQPQHF. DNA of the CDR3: TGTGCCAGCTCACCACCGGGACAAGGTAATCAGCCCCAGCATTTT.